The 17 T cell receptor beta chains below were found in one sample sequenced in a study of blood T cell repertoires in COVID-19. TCRdb's table, derived via immunoSEQ multiplex PCR, lists solely in-frame clones and lacks some. The data hold some 240,000 clones, with approximately 85% observed a single time. The sequenced sample was peripheral blood. These receptors came from a woman between 65 and 79 years old with COVID-19, enrolled during active disease.

Only a few counts were recorded for this clone. The chain combines TRBV7-9 with TRBJ2-1; 9 bases align to TRBD2. There are 16 residues in the CDR3. Unmatched junction bases numbered 9, after V lost 4 bases and J lost 5 bases. Germline CDR1 and CDR2: SEHNR and FQNEAQ (reference sequence). The CDR3 sequence is CASSSAGGRAHNEQFF. CDR3 in DNA: TGTGCCAGCAGCTCAGCGGGCGGGAGGGCCCACAATGAGCAGTTCTTC.

The J gene is TRBJ2-7, the V gene TRBV30, with D uncertain. V lost 2 bases and J lost 0, with 11 bases in between. Germline CDR1 and CDR2: GTSNPN and SVGIG (reference sequence). The CDR3 is 14 amino acids. CDR3 sequence (DNA): TGTGCCTGGAGTCCCTCGGTTCACTCCTACGAGCAGTACTTC. Translating it yields CAWSPSVHSYEQYF.

V is TRBV6-4 and J is TRBJ2-2; 12 nucleotides agree with TRBD2. Germline V CDR1 and CDR2: MRHNA, SNTAGT. The ends lost 3 bases at V and 7 bases at J; junction bases unmatched: 3. This CDR3 is built from 15 residues. CDR3 nucleotides: TGTGCCAGCAGTGAGGGACTAGCGGGTAACGGGGAGCTGTTTTTT. Its protein product is CASSEGLAGNGELFF.

The chain has TRBV6-2 or TRBV6-3 and TRBJ2-7, with 9 positions matching TRBD1. Losses at the gene ends were 4 bases for V and 4 bases for J; bases not matched to a gene: 14. This CDR3 is 17 amino acids long. CDR1 is MNHEY and CDR2 is SVGEGT in the germline V gene. CDR3 amino acids: CASSFPDTGTGRYEQYF. The CDR3 coding sequence is TGTGCCAGCAGTTTCCCCGATACCGGGACAGGGCGGTACGAGCAGTACTTC.

This clone is a singleton in its sample. The chain joins TRBV5-4 to TRBJ2-5; 9 nucleotides align to TRBD2. Losses at the gene ends were 6 bases for V and 5 bases for J; bases not matched to a gene: 14. This CDR3 spans 16 amino acids. Germline values: CDR1 SGHNT, CDR2 YYREEE (reference sequence). The CDR3 here is CASNSGPREGRETQYF. The CDR3 coding sequence is TGTGCCAGCAACTCCGGCCCGCGGGAGGGCCGGGAGACCCAGTACTTC. The full variable domain, its missing parts supplied by reference TRBV5-4 and TRBJ2-5, is ETGVTQSPTHLIKTRGQQVTLRCSSQSGHNTVSWYQQALGQGPQFIFQYYREEENGRGNFPPRFSGLQFPNYSSELNVNALELDDSALYLCASNSGPREGRETQYFGPGTRLLVL.

This clone was counted a few times. This rearrangement joins TRBV4-1 to TRBJ1-1; D might be TRBD1 (6 bases). Germline V gives CDR1 MGHRA, CDR2 YSYEKL. The CDR3 runs 19 residues. With 1 base removed from V and 4 bases from J, the gap between germline ends came to 25 bases. The CDR3: CASSQVLGGAQGRGTEAFF. Here the CDR3 DNA reads TGCGCCAGCAGCCAAGTTCTGGGGGGGGCCCAGGGTCGGGGCACTGAAGCTTTCTTT.

This clone was counted once. The chain links TRBV5-8 to TRBJ2-7, with 12 bases matching TRBD1. The length of the CDR3 is 17 residues. Germline-derived CDR1 and CDR2 are SGHTS and YDEGEE. The trim removed 4 bases at V and 7 bases at J, leaving 15 bases unmatched. CDR3 DNA sequence: TGTGCCAGCAGCCGAGCCGGGACAGGGGGCCCTTGGGGTGAGCAGTACTTC. Translated, it gives CASSRAGTGGPWGEQYF.

The V call is TRBV5-1, the J call TRBJ1-2; D is undetermined. The CDR3 loop spans 12 amino acids. From germline, CDR1 is SGHRS and CDR2 YFSETQ. The V end was cut by 4 bases, the J end by 8 bases, with 12 bases between. The CDR3 sequence: CASSLEDLGYTF. The CDR3 DNA reads as TGCGCCAGCAGCCTCGAGGATTTGGGCTACACCTTC.

V is TRBV10-3 and J is TRBJ1-3; TRBD1 matches 10 bases. This CDR3 has 17 residues. Losses at the gene ends were 4 bases for V and 7 bases for J; bases not matched to a gene: 13. Germline loops: CDR1 ENHRY, CDR2 SYGVKD. CDR3 coding DNA: TGTGCCATCAGTGGGACAGGGGGAGCCGCGCAGGGGAACACCATATATTTT. Translation gives CAISGTGGAAQGNTIYF.

This clone was observed a few times. The chain combines TRBV7-2 with TRBJ1-1; 7 bases match TRBD1. Germline V gene sequence: CDR1 SGHTA, CDR2 FQGNSA. The CDR3 totals 14 residues. The trim removed 7 bases at V and 4 bases at J, leaving 9 bases unmatched. The CDR3 DNA reads TGTGCCAGCACCGCCGTACAGGGGATCACTGAAGCTTTCTTT. The encoded protein is CASTAVQGITEAFF.

This sequence joins TRBV2 and TRBJ2-3; 10 nucleotides line up with TRBD2. The CDR3 extends over 17 amino acids. From germline, CDR1 is SNHLY and CDR2 FYNNEI. V lost 5 bases and J lost 4; bases outside the gene matches: 12. Here the CDR3 reads CASSYMGTSVQADTQYF. The CDR3 nucleotides read TGTGCCAGCAGTTACATGGGGACTAGCGTGCAGGCAGATACGCAGTATTTT. Complete variable domain (other parts from reference TRBV2 and TRBJ2-3): EPEVTQTPSHQVTQMGQEVILRCVPISNHLYFYWYRQILGQKVEFLVSFYNNEISEKSEIFDDQFSVERPDGSNFTLKIRSTKLEDSAMYFCASSYMGTSVQADTQYFGPGTRLTVL.

The V and J genes are TRBV11-2 and TRBJ2-3, with 13 bases that match TRBD2. V shed 3 bases and J 6 bases; nucleotides not matched to a gene: 6. The CDR3 covers 16 residues. Germline V gene sequence: CDR1 SGHAT, CDR2 FQNNGV. The CDR3 DNA sequence: TGTGCCAGCAGCTTCACTAGCGGGAGGGCCACGGATACGCAGTATTTT. It translates to CASSFTSGRATDTQYF.

This clone was observed once. This chain joins TRBV18 and TRBJ1-2; TRBD1 is a possible D gene (6 bases). V lost 3 bases and J lost 4, with 9 bases in between. The germline V gene encodes CDR1 KGHSH and CDR2 LQKENI. The CDR3 runs to 13 residues. The CDR3 nucleotides are TGTGCCAGCTCACCCGACAGGAGCTATGGCTACACCTTC. Amino acids: CASSPDRSYGYTF.

This sequence joins TRBV5-5 and TRBJ1-4; D is undetermined. CDR1 is SGHKS, CDR2 YYEKEE, per germline (reference sequence). Trimming stripped 4 bases from V and 7 bases from J, with 5 bases between. This CDR3 region has 11 residues. CDR3 loop: CASSTGEKLFF. The CDR3 DNA follows: TGTGCCAGCAGCACCGGTGAAAAACTGTTTTTT.

The chain is built from TRBV2 and TRBJ1-2; 9 nucleotides match TRBD1. Trimming at V came to 5 bases and at J to 6 bases, leaving 7 bases not matched to a gene. The germline V gene encodes CDR1 SNHLY and CDR2 FYNNEI. This CDR3 comprises 14 residues. The CDR3 region has the DNA TGTGCCAGCAGTTCCACAGGGGGCGGGGATGGCTACACCTTC. As protein: CASSSTGGGDGYTF.

V and J are TRBV25-1 and TRBJ2-3, with 8 bases fitting TRBD1. CDR3 size: 16 residues. CDR1 is MGHDK and CDR2 is SYGVNS in the germline V gene. Germline trimming cut 3 bases from V and 5 bases from J; bases unmatched to any gene: 10. The CDR3 nucleotides are TGTGCCAGCAGTGATGGGTCCAGGGGGCGTGAAGATACGCAGTATTTT. Translated: CASSDGSRGREDTQYF.

Here the CDR3 reads CASSLKGLAFYNEQFF. The CDR3, as DNA: TGTGCCAGCAGCCTAAAGGGACTAGCGTTCTACAATGAGCAGTTCTTC. The chain couples TRBV7-2 to TRBJ2-1; TRBD2 aligns across 10 bases. The CDR3 spans 16 residues. Germline V gene lookup returns CDR1 SGHTA and CDR2 FQGNSA. V lost 5 bases, J lost 3 bases, and 7 bases stayed unmatched.